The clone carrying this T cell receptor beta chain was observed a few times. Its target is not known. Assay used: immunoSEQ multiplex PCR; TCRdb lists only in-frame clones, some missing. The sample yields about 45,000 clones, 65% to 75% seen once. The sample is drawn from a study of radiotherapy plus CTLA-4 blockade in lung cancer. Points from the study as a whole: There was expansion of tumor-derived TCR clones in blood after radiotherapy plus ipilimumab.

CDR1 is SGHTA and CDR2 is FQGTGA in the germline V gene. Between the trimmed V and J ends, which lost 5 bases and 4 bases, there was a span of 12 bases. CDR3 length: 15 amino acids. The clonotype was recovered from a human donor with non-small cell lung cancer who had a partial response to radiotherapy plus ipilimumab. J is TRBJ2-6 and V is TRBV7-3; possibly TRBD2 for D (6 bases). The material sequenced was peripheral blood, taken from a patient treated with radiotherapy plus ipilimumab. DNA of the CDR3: TGTGCCAGCAGCATGGGGGGAGCAGGGGCCAACGTCCTGACTTTC. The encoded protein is CASSMGGAGANVLTF.